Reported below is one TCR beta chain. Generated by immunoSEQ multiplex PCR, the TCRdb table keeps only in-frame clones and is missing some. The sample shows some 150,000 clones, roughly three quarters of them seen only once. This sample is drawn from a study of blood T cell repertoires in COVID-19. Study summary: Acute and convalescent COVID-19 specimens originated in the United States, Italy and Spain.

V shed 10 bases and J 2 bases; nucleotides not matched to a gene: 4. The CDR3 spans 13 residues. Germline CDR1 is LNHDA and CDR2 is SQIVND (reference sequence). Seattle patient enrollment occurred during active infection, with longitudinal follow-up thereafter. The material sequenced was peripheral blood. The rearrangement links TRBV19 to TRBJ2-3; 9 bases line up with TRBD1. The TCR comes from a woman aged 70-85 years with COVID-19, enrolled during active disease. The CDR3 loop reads CATGTGHTDTQYF. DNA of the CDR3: TGTGCCACTGGGACAGGGCACACAGATACGCAGTATTTT.